The entry below gives a single T cell receptor (beta chain) sequence along with its context. This entry is derived from a study of CD8+CD57+ T cells in acquired aplastic anemia. Background on the study: Sorting CD4+ and CD8+ cells gave DNA averaging approximately 3 ug.

TCR beta VDJ combinations and CDR3 sequences were profiled from genomic DNA. Each CDR3 protein is one row after TCRdb ran MiXCR on the reads. The sample lists more than 100,000 distinct CDR3 sequences; 40% to 45% were seen once. V gave up 4 bases and J gave up 4 bases; unmatched junction bases: 4. The CDR3 consists of 14 residues. CDR1 and CDR2 (germline): SGHRS, YFSETQ. The sample consisted of sorted CD4+, CD8+, or CD8+CD57+ T cells (not recorded which) from PBMCs. The chain is built from TRBV5-1 and TRBJ2-7, with 11 bases that match TRBD1. This TCR was sampled from a human donor in good health, serving as a control. CDR3 nucleotides: TGCGCCAGCAGCACCGGGACAGGGGGGTACGAGCAGTACTTC. Translating gives CASSTGTGGYEQYF.